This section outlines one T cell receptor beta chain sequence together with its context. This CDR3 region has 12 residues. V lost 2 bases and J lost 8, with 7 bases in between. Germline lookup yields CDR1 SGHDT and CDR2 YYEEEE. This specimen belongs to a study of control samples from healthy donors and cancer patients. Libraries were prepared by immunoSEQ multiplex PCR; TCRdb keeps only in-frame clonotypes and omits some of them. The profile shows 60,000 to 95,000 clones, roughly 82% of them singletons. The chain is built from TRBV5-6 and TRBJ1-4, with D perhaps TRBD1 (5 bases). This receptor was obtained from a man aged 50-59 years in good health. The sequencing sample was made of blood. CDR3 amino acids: CASSLGTEKLFF. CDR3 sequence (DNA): TGTGCCAGCAGCTTAGGGACCGAAAAACTGTTTTTT. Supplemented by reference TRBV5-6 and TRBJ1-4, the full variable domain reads DAGVTQSPTHLIKTRGQQVTLRCSPKSGHDTVSWYQQALGQGPQFIFQYYEEEERQRGNFPDRFSGHQFPNYSSELNVNALLLGDSALYLCASSLGTEKLFFGSGTQLSVL.